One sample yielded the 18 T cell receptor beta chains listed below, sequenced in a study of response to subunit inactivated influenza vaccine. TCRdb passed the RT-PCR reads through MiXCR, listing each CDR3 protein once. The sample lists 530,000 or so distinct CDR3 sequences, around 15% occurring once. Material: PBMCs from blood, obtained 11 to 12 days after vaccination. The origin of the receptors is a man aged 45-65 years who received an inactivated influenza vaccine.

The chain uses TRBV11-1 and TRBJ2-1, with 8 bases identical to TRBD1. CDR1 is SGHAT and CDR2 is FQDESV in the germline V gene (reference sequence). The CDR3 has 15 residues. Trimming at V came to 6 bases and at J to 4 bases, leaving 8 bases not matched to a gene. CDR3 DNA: TGTGCCAGCAGTCGTACAGGGGGGTTATACAATGAGCAGTTCTTC. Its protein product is CASSRTGGLYNEQFF.

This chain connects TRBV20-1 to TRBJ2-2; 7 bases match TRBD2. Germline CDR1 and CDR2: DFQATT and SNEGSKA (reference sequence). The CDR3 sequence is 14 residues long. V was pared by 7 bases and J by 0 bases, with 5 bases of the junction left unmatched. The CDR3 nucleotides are TGCAGTGTAATACGGGGGGCGAACACCGGGGAGCTGTTTTTT. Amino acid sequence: CSVIRGANTGELFF.

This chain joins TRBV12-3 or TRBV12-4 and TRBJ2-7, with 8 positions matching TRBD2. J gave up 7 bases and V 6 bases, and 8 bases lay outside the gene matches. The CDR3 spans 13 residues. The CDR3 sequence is CASSLGLVGEQYF. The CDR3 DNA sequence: TGTGCCAGCAGCCTGGGACTAGTGGGGGAGCAGTACTTC.

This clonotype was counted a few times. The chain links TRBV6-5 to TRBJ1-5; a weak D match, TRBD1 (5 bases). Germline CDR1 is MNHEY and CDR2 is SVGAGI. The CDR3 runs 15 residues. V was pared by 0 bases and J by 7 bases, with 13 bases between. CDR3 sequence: CASSYSIGRDQPQHF. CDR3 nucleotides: TGTGCCAGCAGTTACTCGATCGGGAGGGACCAGCCCCAGCATTTT.

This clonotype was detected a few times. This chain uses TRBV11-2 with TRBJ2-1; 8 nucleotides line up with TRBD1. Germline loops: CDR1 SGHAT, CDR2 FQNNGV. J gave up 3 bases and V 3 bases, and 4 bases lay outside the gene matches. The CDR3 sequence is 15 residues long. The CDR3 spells CASSFDRGFYNEQFF. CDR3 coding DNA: TGTGCCAGCAGCTTCGACAGGGGATTCTACAATGAGCAGTTCTTC.

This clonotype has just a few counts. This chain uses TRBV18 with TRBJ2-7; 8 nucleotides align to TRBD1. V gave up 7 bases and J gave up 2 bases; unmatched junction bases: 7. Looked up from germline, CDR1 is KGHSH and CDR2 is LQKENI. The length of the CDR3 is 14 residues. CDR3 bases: TGTGCCAGCTGGACAGGGACAATTCCCTACGAGCAGTACTTC. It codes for CASWTGTIPYEQYF.

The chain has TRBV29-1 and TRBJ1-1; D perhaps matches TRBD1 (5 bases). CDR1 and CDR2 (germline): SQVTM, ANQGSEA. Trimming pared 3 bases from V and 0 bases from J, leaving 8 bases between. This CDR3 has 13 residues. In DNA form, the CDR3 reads TGCAGCGTTGAGTTCAGGGTGAACACTGAAGCTTTCTTT. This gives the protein CSVEFRVNTEAFF.

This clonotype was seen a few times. CDR3 loop: CASSHGQRETQYF. The CDR3, as DNA: TGTGCCAGCAGCCACGGACAGAGGGAGACCCAGTACTTC. This chain connects TRBV6-2 or TRBV6-3 to TRBJ2-5; possibly TRBD1 for D (6 bases). Trimming shortened V by 6 bases and J by 5 bases, and 13 bases separated the two germline ends. Germline CDR1 reads MNHEY; CDR2 reads SVGEGT. This CDR3 region has 13 residues.

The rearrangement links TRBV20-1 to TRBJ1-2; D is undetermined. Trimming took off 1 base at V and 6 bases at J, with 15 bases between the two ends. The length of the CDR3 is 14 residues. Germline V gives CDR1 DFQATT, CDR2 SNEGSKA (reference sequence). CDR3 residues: CSARVIDGEDGYTF. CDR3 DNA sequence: TGCAGTGCTAGAGTGATAGACGGTGAAGATGGCTACACCTTC.

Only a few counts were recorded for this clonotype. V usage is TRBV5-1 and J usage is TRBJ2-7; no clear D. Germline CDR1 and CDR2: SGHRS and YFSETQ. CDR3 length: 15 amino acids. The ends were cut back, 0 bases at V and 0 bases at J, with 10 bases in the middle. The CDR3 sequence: CASSLVSASSYEQYF. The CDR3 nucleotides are TGCGCCAGCAGCTTGGTTTCGGCTAGCTCCTACGAGCAGTACTTC.

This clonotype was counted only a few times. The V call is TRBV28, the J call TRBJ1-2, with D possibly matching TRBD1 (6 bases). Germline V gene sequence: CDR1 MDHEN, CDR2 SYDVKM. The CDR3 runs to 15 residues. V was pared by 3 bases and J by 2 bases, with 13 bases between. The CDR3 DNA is TGTGCCAGCAGTTTCCCTGCGACAGGAAACTATGGCTACACCTTC. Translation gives CASSFPATGNYGYTF.

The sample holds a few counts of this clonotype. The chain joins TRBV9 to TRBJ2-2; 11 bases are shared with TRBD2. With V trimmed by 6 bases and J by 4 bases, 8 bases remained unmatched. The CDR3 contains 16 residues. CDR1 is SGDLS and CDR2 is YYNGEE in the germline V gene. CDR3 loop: CASTTGLAERTGELFF. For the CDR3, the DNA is TGTGCCAGCACCACGGGACTAGCGGAGCGCACCGGGGAGCTGTTTTTT.

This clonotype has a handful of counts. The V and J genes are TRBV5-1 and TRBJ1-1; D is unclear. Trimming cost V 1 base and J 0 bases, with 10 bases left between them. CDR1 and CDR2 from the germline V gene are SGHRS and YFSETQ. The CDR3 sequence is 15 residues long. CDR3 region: CASSLFGNMNTEAFF. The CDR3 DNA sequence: TGCGCCAGCAGCTTGTTCGGGAACATGAACACTGAAGCTTTCTTT.

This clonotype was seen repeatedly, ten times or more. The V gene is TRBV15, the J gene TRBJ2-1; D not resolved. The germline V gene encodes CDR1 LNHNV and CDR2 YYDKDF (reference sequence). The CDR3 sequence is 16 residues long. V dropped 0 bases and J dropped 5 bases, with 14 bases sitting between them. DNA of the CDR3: TGTGCCACCAGCAGAGATCACATAAGCTCACACAATGAGCAGTTCTTC. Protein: CATSRDHISSHNEQFF.

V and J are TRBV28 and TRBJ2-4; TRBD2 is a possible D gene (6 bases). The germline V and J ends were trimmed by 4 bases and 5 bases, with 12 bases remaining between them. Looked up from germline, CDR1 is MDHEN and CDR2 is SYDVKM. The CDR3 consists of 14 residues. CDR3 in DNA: TGTGCCAGCAGTTCCCCCGGGAGAGAAAACATTCAGTACTTC. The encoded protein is CASSSPGRENIQYF.

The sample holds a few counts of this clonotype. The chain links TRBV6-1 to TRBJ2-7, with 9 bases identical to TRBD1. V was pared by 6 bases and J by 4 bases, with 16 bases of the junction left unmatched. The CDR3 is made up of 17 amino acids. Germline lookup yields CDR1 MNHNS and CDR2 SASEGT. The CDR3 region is CASSTGGTLSQAYEQYF. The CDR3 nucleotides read TGTGCCAGCAGCACAGGGGGCACCCTTAGCCAGGCTTACGAGCAGTACTTC.

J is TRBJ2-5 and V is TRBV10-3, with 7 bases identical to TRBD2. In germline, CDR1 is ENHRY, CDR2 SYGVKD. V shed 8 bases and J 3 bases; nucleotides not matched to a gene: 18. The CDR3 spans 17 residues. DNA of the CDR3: TGTGCCATCTCTACGGGCGGGAGATGGGGCGGCGAAGAGACCCAGTACTTC. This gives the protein CAISTGGRWGGEETQYF.

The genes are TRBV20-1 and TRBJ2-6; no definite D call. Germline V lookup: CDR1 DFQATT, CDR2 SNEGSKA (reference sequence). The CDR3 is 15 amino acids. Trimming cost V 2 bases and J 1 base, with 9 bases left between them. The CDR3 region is CSARSYASGANVLTF. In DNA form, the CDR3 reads TGCAGTGCTAGATCATACGCGTCTGGGGCCAACGTCCTGACTTTC.